This T cell receptor (beta chain) is drawn from a study of cytomegalovirus exposure and HLA in healthy donors. This clone came up a few times. No antigen is known for it. Researchers ran the PCR with 60 Vbeta and 13 Jbeta primers. TCRdb's table, derived via immunoSEQ multiplex PCR, lists solely in-frame clones and lacks some. The table has 120,000 or so clones, about 10% seen once; the top ten hold under 6%. Germline CDR1 LNHDA, CDR2 SQIVND (reference sequence). The CDR3 runs to 15 residues. The V and J ends lost 5 bases and 2 bases respectively, with 13 bases between them. While unrecorded immune exposures were likely, the donors were nominally healthy when sampled. Study-wide findings and caveats: Only CMV serostatus was available as immune exposure information. Of the V segments, some could not be distinguished, including TRBV6-2 and TRBV6-3, and were excluded. Rare TCR sequences dominated, though some public TCRs recurred in many donors.

This receptor was obtained from a woman aged 18-30 years in good health and CMV-seropositive. The rearrangement links TRBV19 to TRBJ1-5; a weak D match, TRBD1 (5 bases). The sequenced sample consisted of PBMCs. The chain's CDR3 is CASSGEGGGNQPQHF. The CDR3 DNA reads TGTGCCAGTAGTGGCGAAGGAGGGGGCAATCAGCCCCAGCATTTT.